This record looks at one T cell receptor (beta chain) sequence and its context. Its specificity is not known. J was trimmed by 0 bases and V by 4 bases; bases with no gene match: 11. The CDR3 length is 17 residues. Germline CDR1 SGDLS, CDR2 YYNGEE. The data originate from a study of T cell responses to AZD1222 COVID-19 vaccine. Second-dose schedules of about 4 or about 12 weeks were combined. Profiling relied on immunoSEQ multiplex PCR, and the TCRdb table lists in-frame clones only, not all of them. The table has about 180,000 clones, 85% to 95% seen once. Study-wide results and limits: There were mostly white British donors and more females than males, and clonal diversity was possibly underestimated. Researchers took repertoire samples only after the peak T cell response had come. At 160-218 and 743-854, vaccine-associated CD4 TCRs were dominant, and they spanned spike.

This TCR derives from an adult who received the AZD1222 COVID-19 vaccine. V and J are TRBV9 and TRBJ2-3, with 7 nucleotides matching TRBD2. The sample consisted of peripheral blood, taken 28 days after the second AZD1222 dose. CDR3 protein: CASSRRDYFTSTDTQYF. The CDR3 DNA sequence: TGTGCCAGCAGCCGGAGGGACTACTTCACCAGCACAGATACGCAGTATTTT.